This entry concerns a single TCR beta chain. Its antigen is currently not known. No quality values exist for individual bases; no much larger clone is one base distant. This entry is derived from a study of T cell responses to AZD1222 COVID-19 vaccine (dated by TCRdb to the early 2020s). Some background on the complete study: TCR sequencing covered over 230 trial participants: 207 given two doses of AZD1222 and around 26 given two doses of MenACWY control vaccine. Trial participants were enrolled into age subgroups of 18-55, 56-69 and 70-plus years, which contained around 150, 28 and 57 TCR-sequenced participants, respectively. Here is what the overall study found, with its caveats: Participants were mostly white British, with more females than males. The authors suggested clonal diversity may have been underestimated. After two AZD1222 doses, both the breadth and the depth of spike-specific TCRs were significantly higher than at day 0 and than in MenACWY recipients. Reportedly, close to half of the unique spike-specific TCRs recognized epitopes lying outside the regions that are mutated in the B.1.351 and B.1.1.7 variants. In the small 56-69-year group, the increase in depth fell short of significance, most likely because of low power. The whole spike protein was spanned by vaccine-associated CD4 TCRs, and dominant responses were seen in regions 160-218 and 743-854. Conclusions about previously exposed vaccinees are limited, since just five to seven AZD1222 recipients were seropositive for SARS-CoV-2 at baseline. Because no day 14 peak-response samples were available, repertoires were characterized only after the peak T cell response.

The time point tag for this specimen amounts to: about 28 days (+/-7) after the second vaccine dose. Because spike-specific TCR depth and breadth did not differ between the two schedules, AZD1222 recipients who got a second dose at roughly 4 weeks were pooled with those who got a second dose at roughly 12 weeks. Samples from vaccinated people were obtained from the UK trials COV001 and COV002, which included a single-blind randomized controlled phase 2/3 trial of AZD1222 (ChAdOx1 nCoV-19) in healthy adults. For TCRbeta chain sequencing, PBMC samples from trial participants were taken at day 0 and at day 28 after the second dose. The trim is 2 bases for V and 3 bases for J, with a gap of 5 bases between the germline ends. The germline V gene yields SNHLY for CDR1 and FYNNEI for CDR2. The CDR3 contains 12 residues, cysteine and phenylalanine counted. Kept here is only the CDR3 DNA, which spans 36 bases and is read in frame from base 1.

The CDR3 regions of human TCRbeta chains were analyzed by immunosequencing. On the study's bioinformatics: TCRs in the repertoires were matched against a reference library of SARS-CoV-2-specific TCRs that had been generated with the MIRA antigen-specificity platform. Breadth was defined as the fraction of unique TCRs that were SARS-CoV-2-associated, and depth was defined as the fraction of total T cells that were SARS-CoV-2-associated. Using the MIRA data, every spike-specific TCR was mapped to the spike region that the TCR reacted to and assigned to either a CD4 or a CD8 class. Log10-transformed breadth and depth values were compared by one-way ANOVA with Sidak's multiple comparisons tests. In its TCRdb copy, this immuneACCESS table keeps in-frame sequences only and misses some clones. Where compared with another copy, unresolved V genes explain less than half of these, and the others have no known cause. V, J and clone size are taken as reported in that table, and D and trimming were inferred from the DNA itself. Recorded for this sample are about 35,000 clones; approximately 84% of them occurred a single time. 9.5% to 11% of the sample rests with the top ten.

The sequencing here drew on peripheral blood, taken 28 days after the second AZD1222 dose. The TCR originated in an adult who received the AZD1222 COVID-19 vaccine. The rearrangement combines TRBV2 with TRBJ2-7; TRBD1 is a possible D gene, resting on 5 matching bases. In nucleotide form, the sequence is TGTGCCAGCAGTGAACAGGGCTACGAGCAGTACTTC. The encoded protein is CASSEQGYEQYF.